The next 6 T cell receptor beta chains were all read from a single sample in a study of T cell responses to AZD1222 COVID-19 vaccine. The table came from immunoSEQ multiplex PCR; TCRdb's copy has only in-frame clones and leaves some out. The table includes roughly 200,000 clones, 80% to 90% detected once. The source material was peripheral blood, sampled on day 0 of AZD1222 vaccination. The receptors come from an adult in good health.

The J gene is TRBJ2-1, the V gene TRBV7-9, with a tentative D call TRBD1 (7 bases). CDR3 length: 15 residues. CDR1 SEHNR and CDR2 FQNEAQ come from the germline V gene (reference sequence). Trimming pared 5 bases from V and 2 bases from J, leaving 13 bases between. The CDR3: CASSPDREAYNEQFF. The CDR3 DNA follows: TGTGCCAGCAGCCCTGACAGGGAGGCCTACAATGAGCAGTTCTTC.

The V gene is TRBV2, the J gene TRBJ2-2; tentative D call: TRBD1 (6 bases). V shed 6 bases and J shed 0 bases, with 26 bases lying between them. This CDR3 has 20 residues. In germline, CDR1 is SNHLY, CDR2 FYNNEI. In nucleotides, the CDR3 is TGTGCCAGCAGCCGCCTTAGGCATCAGACCGGGACAACGAACACCGGGGAGCTGTTTTTT. As protein: CASSRLRHQTGTTNTGELFF.

The chain has TRBV27 and TRBJ1-6, with D tentatively TRBD1 (5 bases). V was trimmed by 7 bases and J by 9 bases, leaving 13 bases between them. CDR3 length: 13 residues. Germline assignment: CDR1 MNHEY and CDR2 SMNVEV (reference sequence). CDR3 in amino acids: CASTGTWGSPLHF. For the CDR3, the DNA is TGTGCCAGCACAGGGACCTGGGGTTCACCCCTCCACTTT.

V and J are TRBV3-1 (or the pseudogene TRBV3-2) and TRBJ1-1; D gene uncertain. Trimming removed 4 bases from V and 0 bases from J, with 9 bases in between. Germline loops: CDR1 LGHDT, CDR2 YNNKEL (reference sequence). This CDR3 has 14 amino acids. CDR3 loop: CASSPSEMNTEAFF. DNA for the CDR3: TGTGCCAGCAGCCCTTCGGAGATGAACACTGAAGCTTTCTTT.

V gene TRBV5-1 combines with J gene TRBJ1-1; 7 nucleotides agree with TRBD1. V dropped 4 bases and J dropped 5; count of bases not matched to a gene: 11. CDR3 length equals 15 residues. The germline V gene encodes CDR1 SGHRS and CDR2 YFSETQ. The DNA of the CDR3 is TGCGCCAGCAGCCCCCCACAGGGGCGGGGGACTGAAGCTTTCTTT. It codes for CASSPPQGRGTEAFF.

V and J are TRBV7-2 and TRBJ1-3, with TRBD1 as a possible D gene (5 bases). With 6 bases removed from V and 4 bases from J, the gap between germline ends came to 16 bases. Germline CDR1 SGHTA, CDR2 FQGNSA. The CDR3 has 15 residues. As DNA, the CDR3 is TGTGCCAGCAGTAAGCCGGGGGGGTCCGGAAACACCATATATTTT. This translates into CASSKPGGSGNTIYF. Using reference TRBV7-2 and TRBJ1-3 for the parts outside the CDR3, the full variable domain is GAGVSQSPSNKVTEKGKDVELRCDPISGHTALYWYRQSLGQGLEFLIYFQGNSAPDKSGLPSDRFSAERTGGSVSTLTIQRTQQEDSAVYLCASSKPGGSGNTIYFGEGSWLTVV.